Sequencing of this T cell receptor (beta chain) was carried out in a study of T cell responses to AZD1222 COVID-19 vaccine. Findings of the study overall: It should be noted that donors were predominantly white British and more often female, and clonal diversity was possibly underestimated. Of spike-specific TCRs, nearly half reportedly target regions left unmutated in variants.

Of note for this clone: As yet, its antigen is unknown.

TCRdb's copy holds only in-frame clones and misses some; the assay was immunoSEQ multiplex PCR. The data hold 50,000 to 65,000 clones, with around 89% observed a single time. The CDR3 sequence is 12 residues long. Germline-derived CDR1 and CDR2 are MNHEY and SVGAGI. Between the trimmed V and J ends, which lost 5 bases and 7 bases, there was a span of 8 bases. The chain is built from TRBV6-5 and TRBJ1-4; tentative D call: TRBD1 (5 bases). The sequence was obtained from an adult who received the AZD1222 COVID-19 vaccine. The source was peripheral blood, collected 28 days after the second AZD1222 dose. The CDR3 region has the DNA TGTGCCAGCAGTCAAAGGGGTGAAAAACTGTTTTTT. It codes for CASSQRGEKLFF.